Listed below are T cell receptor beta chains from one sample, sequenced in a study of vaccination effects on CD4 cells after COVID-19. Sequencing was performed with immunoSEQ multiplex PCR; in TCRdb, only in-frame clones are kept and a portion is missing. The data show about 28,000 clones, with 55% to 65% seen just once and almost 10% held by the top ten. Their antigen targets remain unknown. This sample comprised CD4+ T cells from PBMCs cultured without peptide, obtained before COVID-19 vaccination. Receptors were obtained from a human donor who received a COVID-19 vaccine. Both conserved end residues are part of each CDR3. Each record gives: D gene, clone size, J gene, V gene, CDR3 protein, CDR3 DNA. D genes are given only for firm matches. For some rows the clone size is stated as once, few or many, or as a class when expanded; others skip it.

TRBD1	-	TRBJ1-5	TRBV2	CASSGTGGNQPQHF	TGTGCCAGCAGTGGAACAGGGGGCAATCAGCCCCAGCATTTT
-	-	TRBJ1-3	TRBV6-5	CASSYLGFGGNTIYF	TGTGCCAGCAGTTACTTAGGTTTTGGTGGAAACACCATATATTTT
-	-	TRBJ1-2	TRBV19	CASRPDGNYGYTF	TGTGCCAGTAGGCCCGACGGGAACTATGGCTACACCTTC
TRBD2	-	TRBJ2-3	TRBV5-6	CASSFKRGGVDTDTQYF	TGTGCCAGCAGCTTTAAGCGGGGGGGCGTCGACACAGATACGCAGTATTTT
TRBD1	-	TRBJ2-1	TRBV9	CASSVGTVSYNEQFF	TGTGCCAGCAGCGTCGGGACAGTTTCCTACAATGAGCAGTTCTTC
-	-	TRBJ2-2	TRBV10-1	CASKTPTDHANTGELFF	TGCGCCAGCAAAACCCCCACGGACCATGCGAACACCGGGGAGCTGTTTTTT
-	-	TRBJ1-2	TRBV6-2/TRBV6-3	CASSSIRTDTNYGYTF	TGTGCCAGCAGTTCAATCCGGACGGATACGAACTATGGCTACACCTTC
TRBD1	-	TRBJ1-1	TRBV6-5	CASSQHSAGGTEAFF	TGTGCCAGCAGCCAACACTCGGCAGGGGGCACTGAAGCTTTCTTT
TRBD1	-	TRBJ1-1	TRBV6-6	CASSYSGQGATEAFF	TGTGCCAGCAGTTACTCGGGACAGGGGGCCACTGAAGCTTTCTTT
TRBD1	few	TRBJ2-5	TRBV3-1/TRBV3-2	CASSRRRGGVGETQYF	TGTGCCAGCAGCCGCCGCCGAGGGGGCGTAGGGGAGACCCAGTACTTC
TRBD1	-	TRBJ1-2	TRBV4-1	CASSQRDSYGYTF	TGCGCCAGCAGCCAGAGGGACAGCTATGGCTACACCTTC
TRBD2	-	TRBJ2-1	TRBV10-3	CAVNSGTSASYEQFF	TGTGCCGTTAATAGCGGGACTAGCGCCAGCTATGAGCAGTTCTTC
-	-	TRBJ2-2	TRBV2	CASIKRANTGELFF	TGTGCCAGCATTAAGCGGGCGAACACCGGGGAGCTGTTTTTT
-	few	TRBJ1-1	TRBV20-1	CSASPHTEAFF	TGCAGTGCTAGTCCCCACACTGAAGCTTTCTTT
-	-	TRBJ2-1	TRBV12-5	CASWVTDVWGTVYNEQFF	TGTGCTAGTTGGGTGACAGACGTTTGGGGGACTGTTTACAATGAGCAGTTCTTC
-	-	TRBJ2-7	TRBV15	CATSRDQIATSYEQYF	TGTGCCACCAGCAGAGATCAGATAGCGACATCCTACGAGCAGTACTTC
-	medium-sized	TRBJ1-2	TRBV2	CASSSNRALGYTF	TGTGCCAGCAGCTCCAACAGGGCACTGGGCTACACCTTC
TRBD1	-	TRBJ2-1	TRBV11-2	CASSSQGQADNEQFF	TGTGCCAGCAGCTCCCAAGGACAGGCCGACAATGAGCAGTTCTTC
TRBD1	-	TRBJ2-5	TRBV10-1	CASSESRQGRRTQYF	TGCGCCAGCAGTGAGTCCAGACAGGGCCGGAGGACCCAGTACTTC
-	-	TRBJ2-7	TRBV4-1	CASSLSDRGSYEQYF	TGCGCCAGCAGCCTCTCGGACCGGGGCTCCTACGAGCAGTACTTC
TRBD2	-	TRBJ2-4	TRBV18	CASSLLAGSLAKNIQYF	TGTGCCAGCTCACTCCTAGCGGGATCTCTAGCCAAAAACATTCAGTACTTC
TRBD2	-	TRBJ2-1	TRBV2	CASSEGGGSGGPYEQFF	TGTGCCAGCAGTGAAGGTGGAGGATCGGGAGGGCCCTATGAGCAGTTCTTC